This entry lists 23 T cell receptor beta chains sequenced from one sample in a study of blood T cells in healthy people across ages (dated by TCRdb to about 2015). Library method: 5' RACE. The sequencer listed for this sample is Illumina HiSeq 2500. A second PCR of about 6 to 12 cycles was performed with a sample-barcoded 5' primer and a J-beta primer mix. Clones were called with MiXCR by TCRdb after fastp trimmed the public reads at Q25, and only in-frame beta chains were retained. For every CDR3 protein sequence, its rows merge into one entry that carries the most common genes and DNA. This sample comprises some 1,500,000 distinct CDR3 sequences, approximately 43% of them detected only once. 4% of the sample is held by the ten biggest clonotypes. The sample taken for sequencing was blood. The source of these receptors is a young woman in good health.

This clonotype occurred a few times. The CDR3 DNA reads TGCAGCGTTGAAGAGGACAGGGGTTACGAGCAGTACTTC. Encoded protein: CSVEEDRGYEQYF. The chain has TRBV29-1 and TRBJ2-7; 9 nucleotides agree with TRBD1. Germline V gene sequence: CDR1 SQVTM, CDR2 ANQGSEA. This CDR3 comprises 13 residues. The trim removed 0 bases at V and 4 bases at J, leaving 1 base unmatched.

The chain uses TRBV29-1 and TRBJ1-1; tentatively, D is TRBD1 (5 bases). Trimming left V 4 bases short and J 0 bases short, with 15 bases between. Germline assignment: CDR1 SQVTM and CDR2 ANQGSEA. This CDR3 is built from 15 residues. The CDR3 DNA follows: TGCAGCGTTGTGTACAGGTTAAGTATGAACACTGAAGCTTTCTTT. This codes for CSVVYRLSMNTEAFF.

This clonotype was counted between two and nine times. The chain has TRBV27 and TRBJ1-6, with a possible D match to TRBD1 (5 bases). Germline V gives CDR1 MNHEY, CDR2 SMNVEV (reference sequence). Trimming cost V 2 bases and J 8 bases, with 7 bases left between them. The length of the CDR3 is 13 residues. CDR3: CASSLGHDSPLHF. In DNA form, the CDR3 reads TGTGCCAGCAGTTTAGGACACGATTCACCCCTCCACTTT.

Only a few counts were recorded for this clonotype. The rearrangement joins TRBV28 to TRBJ2-3; D perhaps matches TRBD2 (6 bases). Germline V CDR1 and CDR2: MDHEN, SYDVKM. Trimming removed 2 bases at V and 0 bases at J, with 15 bases between. This CDR3 comprises 17 residues. The CDR3 DNA follows: TGTGCCAGCAGTTTACGCAGGGAGGAGCCAAGCACAGATACGCAGTATTTT. The encoded protein is CASSLRREEPSTDTQYF.

This chain connects TRBV6-5 to TRBJ2-2; D is unresolved. V dropped 6 bases and J dropped 5 bases, with 10 bases sitting between them. Germline CDR1 and CDR2: MNHEY and SVGAGI. The CDR3 runs 13 residues. The CDR3 DNA is TGTGCCAGCAGGCAACTTCAGACCGGGGAGCTGTTTTTT. It is translated as CASRQLQTGELFF.

This rearrangement joins TRBV7-9 to TRBJ2-7, with D possibly TRBD1 on 6 matching bases. Germline-derived CDR1 and CDR2 are SEHNR and FQNEAQ (reference sequence). Trimming took 6 bases from V and 0 from J, leaving 9 bases between them. CDR3 length: 13 amino acids. The CDR3 bases are TGTGCCAGCAGAGAGGGGGTCTCCTACGAGCAGTACTTC. It encodes CASREGVSYEQYF.

The chain combines TRBV6-5 with TRBJ2-1; 9 nucleotides match TRBD2. The CDR3 has 13 amino acids. V was clipped by 5 bases and J by 10 bases; unmatched bases: 6. Germline CDR1 reads MNHEY; CDR2 reads SVGAGI. CDR3 bases: TGTGCCAGCAGTCGAACGGGACTAGCAGAGCAGTTCTTC. Encoded protein: CASSRTGLAEQFF.

This chain links TRBV4-2 with TRBJ2-3, with unresolved D. CDR3 length: 16 residues. Germline CDR1 reads LGHNA; CDR2 reads YNFKEQ. The ends were cut back, 4 bases at V and 4 bases at J, with 18 bases in the middle. CDR3 nucleotide sequence: TGTGCCAGCAGCCGGCTAGGATCTTTGAGCGCAGATACGCAGTATTTT. Encoded protein: CASSRLGSLSADTQYF.

As DNA, the CDR3 is TGCGCCAGCAGCCAAGAGGCAGCAACTAATGAAAAACTGTTTTTT. It codes for CASSQEAATNEKLFF. This rearrangement joins TRBV4-1 to TRBJ1-4; D is uncertain. Trimming removed 0 bases at V and 0 bases at J, with 5 bases between. This CDR3 contains 15 residues. Germline-derived CDR1 and CDR2 are MGHRA and YSYEKL.

The genes are TRBV6-5 and TRBJ2-4, with TRBD1 identical over 7 bases. With the DNA end fitting TRBJ2-7 better, the J assignment may be wrong. The CDR3 covers 14 residues. The V gene's germline CDR1 is MNHEY and CDR2 SVGAGI. For the CDR3, the DNA is TGTGCCAGCAGTTACTGGGGACAGAGCTACGAGCAGTACTTC. Its protein is CASSYWGQSYEQYF.

The V call is TRBV6-6, the J call TRBJ2-1, with D possibly matching TRBD1 (5 bases). The CDR3 has 16 residues. V was shortened by 2 bases and J by 0 bases, with 11 bases between the two germline ends. Per germline, CDR1 MNHNY and CDR2 SVGAGI (reference sequence). The CDR3 loop is CASSYSRGHSYNEQFF. Here the CDR3 DNA reads TGTGCCAGCAGTTACAGTAGGGGCCACTCCTACAATGAGCAGTTCTTC.

This clonotype has more than one count but fewer than ten. V gene TRBV7-2 combines with J gene TRBJ2-5; 10 bases are a match to TRBD2. The V gene's germline CDR1 is SGHTA and CDR2 FQGNSA. CDR3 length: 14 residues. V shed 2 bases and J 11 bases; nucleotides not matched to a gene: 8. CDR3 sequence: CASSLNPSGGTQYF. In nucleotides, the CDR3 is TGTGCCAGCAGCTTAAACCCTAGCGGGGGTACGCAGTACTTC.

The chain has TRBV29-1 and TRBJ1-5, with D possibly being TRBD1 (5 bases). V gave up 5 bases and J gave up 0 bases, with 11 bases separating them. The germline CDR1 and CDR2 sequences are SQVTM and ANQGSEA. This CDR3 is 14 amino acids long. The CDR3 DNA sequence: TGCAGCGTTACCGACAGTTATAGCAATCAGCCCCAGCATTTT. Its protein is CSVTDSYSNQPQHF.

In this sample, this clonotype turned up a few times. V and J are TRBV9 and TRBJ2-7, with 14 positions matching TRBD2. The end of the DNA aligns better with TRBJ2-5, so the J call may be wrong. The CDR3 length is 17 residues. The V gene's germline CDR1 is SGDLS and CDR2 YYNGEE. The CDR3 DNA sequence: TGTGCCAGCAGCAAAGGACTAGCGGGAGGAGAGCAAGAGACCCAGTACTTC. This sequence encodes CASSKGLAGGEQETQYF.

The chain has TRBV19 and TRBJ1-1; maybe TRBD1 (5 bases). Germline V gene lookup returns CDR1 LNHDA and CDR2 SQIVND (reference sequence). The CDR3 covers 13 residues. V lost 4 bases and J lost 6, with 12 bases in between. CDR3 sequence (DNA): TGTGCCAGTAGTACCGGAGGGGCTGCTGAAGCTTTCTTT. Residues: CASSTGGAAEAFF.

The rearrangement links TRBV29-1 to TRBJ2-7; D is possibly TRBD1 (5 bases). V was cut by 3 bases and J by 10 bases, with 16 bases left in between. Germline assignment: CDR1 SQVTM and CDR2 ANQGSEA. CDR3 size: 12 residues. The CDR3 spells CSVEGRAGTQYF. In nucleotides, the CDR3 is TGCAGCGTTGAGGGCAGGGCCGGCACCCAGTACTTC.

This clonotype was detected a few times. The CDR3 DNA reads TGCGCCAGCAGTGATTTAGCCGGGACAGGGGATCTCAATGAGCAGTTCTTC. This gives the protein CASSDLAGTGDLNEQFF. The rearrangement links TRBV10-2 to TRBJ2-1, with 10 bases lining up with TRBD1. Germline loops: CDR1 WSHSY, CDR2 SAAADI. V lost 3 bases and J lost 6; bases outside the gene matches: 11. This CDR3 is built from 17 residues.

This clonotype was seen a handful of times. This chain joins TRBV29-1 and TRBJ1-1, with unresolved D. Looked up from germline, CDR1 is SQVTM and CDR2 is ANQGSEA. Deletions cut 3 bases from V and 1 base from J, with 6 bases between. The CDR3 contains 12 residues. The CDR3: CSVDLGNTEAFF. The CDR3 nucleotides are TGCAGCGTTGATTTGGGGAACACTGAAGCTTTCTTT.

This clonotype was seen only a few times. The rearrangement links TRBV3-1 to TRBJ1-6; 8 bases agree with TRBD1. Trimming cost V 5 bases and J 9 bases; bases outside gene matches: 9. The CDR3 extends over 15 amino acids. Germline assignment: CDR1 LGHDT and CDR2 YNNKEL (reference sequence). CDR3 sequence: CASSSNRGGRSPLHF. DNA for the CDR3: TGTGCCAGCAGCTCGAACAGGGGGGGTCGTTCACCCCTCCACTTT.

This chain joins TRBV12-3 or TRBV12-4 and TRBJ2-1; D is uncertain. The V end lost 3 bases, the J end lost 0 bases, and 9 bases lay between the germline ends. CDR3 size: 15 residues. Written as DNA, the CDR3 is TGTGCCAGCAGTTTGTCTAGATACTCCTACAATGAGCAGTTCTTC. Translation gives CASSLSRYSYNEQFF.

This clonotype came up a few times. V usage is TRBV20-1 and J usage is TRBJ1-1, with D perhaps matching TRBD1 (5 bases). This CDR3 comprises 11 residues. V shed 4 bases and J shed 8 bases, with 11 bases lying between them. The germline V gene encodes CDR1 DFQATT and CDR2 SNEGSKA (reference sequence). The CDR3 DNA follows: TGCAGTGCTATTTCAAGGGGAGAAGCTTTCTTT. Residues: CSAISRGEAFF.

This clonotype was recorded at least ten times. V usage is TRBV6-1 and J usage is TRBJ2-3; a weak D match, TRBD2 (6 bases). Germline V gene data show CDR1 as MNHNS and CDR2 as SASEGT. V was pared by 7 bases and J by 3 bases, with 20 bases between. CDR3 length: 16 residues. This CDR3 is CASTSGRRGVTDTQYF. The CDR3 region has the DNA TGTGCCAGCACGAGTGGGAGGCGGGGAGTTACAGATACGCAGTATTTT.

This chain joins TRBV5-1 and TRBJ2-5, with 9 bases fitting TRBD1. Germline values: CDR1 SGHRS, CDR2 YFSETQ. The trim removed 6 bases at V and 11 bases at J, leaving 17 bases unmatched. This CDR3 region has 15 residues. CDR3: CASISGQGIFNEQYF. In nucleotides, the CDR3 is TGCGCCAGCATCTCAGGACAGGGGATCTTCAATGAGCAGTACTTC.